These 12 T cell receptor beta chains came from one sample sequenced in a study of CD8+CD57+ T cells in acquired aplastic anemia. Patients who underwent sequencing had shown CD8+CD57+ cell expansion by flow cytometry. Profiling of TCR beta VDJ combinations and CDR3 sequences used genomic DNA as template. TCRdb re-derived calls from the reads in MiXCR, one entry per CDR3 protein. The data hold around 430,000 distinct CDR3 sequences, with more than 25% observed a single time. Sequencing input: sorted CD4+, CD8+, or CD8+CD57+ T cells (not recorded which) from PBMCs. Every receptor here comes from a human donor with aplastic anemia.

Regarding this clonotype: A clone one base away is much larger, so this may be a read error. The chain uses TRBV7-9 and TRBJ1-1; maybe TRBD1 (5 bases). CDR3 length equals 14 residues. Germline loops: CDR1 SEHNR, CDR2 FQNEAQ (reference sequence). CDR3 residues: CASSSGQANTGAFF. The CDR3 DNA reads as TGTGCCAGCAGCTCCGGACAAGCGAACACTGGAGCTTTCTTT.

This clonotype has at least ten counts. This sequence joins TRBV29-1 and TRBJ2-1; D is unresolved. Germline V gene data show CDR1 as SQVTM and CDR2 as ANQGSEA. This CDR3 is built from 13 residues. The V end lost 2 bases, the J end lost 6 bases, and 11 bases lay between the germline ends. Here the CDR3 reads CSVEYLGSNEQFF. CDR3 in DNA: TGCAGCGTTGAATATCTGGGTTCCAATGAGCAGTTCTTC.

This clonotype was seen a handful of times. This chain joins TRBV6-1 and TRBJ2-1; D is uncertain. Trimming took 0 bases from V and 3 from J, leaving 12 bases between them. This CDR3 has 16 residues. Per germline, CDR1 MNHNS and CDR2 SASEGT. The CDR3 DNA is TGTGCCAGCAGTGAAGCCGGTAGCCCGAACTACAATGAGCAGTTCTTC. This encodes CASSEAGSPNYNEQFF.

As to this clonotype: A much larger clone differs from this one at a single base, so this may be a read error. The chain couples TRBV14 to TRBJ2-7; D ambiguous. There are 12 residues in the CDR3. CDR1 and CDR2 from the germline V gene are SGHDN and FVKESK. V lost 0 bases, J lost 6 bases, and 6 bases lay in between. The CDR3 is CASSQDYCEQYF. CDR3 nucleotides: TGTGCCAGCAGCCAAGATTACTGCGAGCAGTACTTC.

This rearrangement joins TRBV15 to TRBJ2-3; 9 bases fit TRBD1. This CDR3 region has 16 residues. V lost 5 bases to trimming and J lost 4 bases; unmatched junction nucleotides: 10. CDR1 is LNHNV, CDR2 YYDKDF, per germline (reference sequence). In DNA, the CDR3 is TGTGCCACCAGCCTCCCGGGGGGACAGGGTCCAGATACGCAGTATTTT. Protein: CATSLPGGQGPDTQYF.

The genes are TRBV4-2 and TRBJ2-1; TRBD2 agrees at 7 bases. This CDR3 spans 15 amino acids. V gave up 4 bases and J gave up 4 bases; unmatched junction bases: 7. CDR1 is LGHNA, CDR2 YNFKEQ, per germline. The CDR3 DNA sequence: TGTGCCAGCAGCCGGTGGCGGGGGAATTACAATGAGCAGTTCTTC. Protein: CASSRWRGNYNEQFF.

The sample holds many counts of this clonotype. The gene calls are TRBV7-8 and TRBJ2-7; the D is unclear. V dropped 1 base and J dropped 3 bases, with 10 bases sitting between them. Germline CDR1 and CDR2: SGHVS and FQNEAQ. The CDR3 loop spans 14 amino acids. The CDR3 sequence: CASSLGREGYEQYF. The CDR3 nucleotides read TGTGCCAGCAGCTTAGGACGAGAAGGCTACGAGCAGTACTTC.

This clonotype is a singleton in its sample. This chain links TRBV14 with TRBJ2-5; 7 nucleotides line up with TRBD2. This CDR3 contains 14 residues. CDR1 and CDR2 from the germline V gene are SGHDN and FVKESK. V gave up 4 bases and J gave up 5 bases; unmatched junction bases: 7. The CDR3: CASSRQAGLETQYF. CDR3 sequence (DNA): TGTGCCAGCAGCCGGCAAGCGGGACTGGAGACCCAGTACTTC.

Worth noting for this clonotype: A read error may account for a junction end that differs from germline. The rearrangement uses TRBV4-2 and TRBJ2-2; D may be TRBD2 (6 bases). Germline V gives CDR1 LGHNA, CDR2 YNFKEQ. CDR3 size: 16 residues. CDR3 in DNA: TGTGCCGGCAGCCGTATTCCTGGTGGGGGGACCGGGGAGCTGTTTTTT. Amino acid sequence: CAGSRIPGGGTGELFF.

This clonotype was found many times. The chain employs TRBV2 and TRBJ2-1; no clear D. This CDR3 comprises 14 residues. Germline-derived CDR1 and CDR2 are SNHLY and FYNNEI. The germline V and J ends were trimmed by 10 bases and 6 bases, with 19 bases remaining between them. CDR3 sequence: CATSRDLGLNEQFF. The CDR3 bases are TGTGCCACTTCTAGGGATTTGGGCCTCAATGAGCAGTTCTTC. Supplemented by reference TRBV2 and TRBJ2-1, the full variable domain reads EPEVTQTPSHQVTQMGQEVILRCVPISNHLYFYWYRQILGQKVEFLVSFYNNEISEKSEIFDDQFSVERPDGSNFTLKIRSTKLEDSAMYFCATSRDLGLNEQFFGPGTRLTVL.

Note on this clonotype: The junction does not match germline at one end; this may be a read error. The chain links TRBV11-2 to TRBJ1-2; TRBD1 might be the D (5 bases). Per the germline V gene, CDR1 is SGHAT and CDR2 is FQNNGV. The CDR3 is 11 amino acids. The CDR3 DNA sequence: TGTGCCAGCAGCTTGGACGGGGCTGAAGCTTTC. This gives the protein CASSLDGAEAF.

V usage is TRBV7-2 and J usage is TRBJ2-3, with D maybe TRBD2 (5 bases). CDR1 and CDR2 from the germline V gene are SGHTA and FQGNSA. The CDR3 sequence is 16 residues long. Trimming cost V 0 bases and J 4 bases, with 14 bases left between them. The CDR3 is CASSLAVSSPPDTQYF. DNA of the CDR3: TGTGCCAGCAGCTTAGCGGTCTCTAGCCCCCCAGATACGCAGTATTTT.